This is a list of T cell receptor beta chains from one sample in a study of CD8+CD57+ T cells in acquired aplastic anemia. TCRdb itself ran the reads through MiXCR, one entry per CDR3 protein. The sample yields around 230,000 distinct CDR3 sequences, roughly 57% seen once. Sequenced: sorted CD4+, CD8+, or CD8+CD57+ T cells (not recorded which) from PBMCs. All receptors come from a human donor in good health. Each CDR3 is given with its conserved first and last residue. Each record gives: V gene, clone size, D gene, J gene, CDR3 DNA, CDR3 protein. D genes are given only for firm matches. Clone sizes are given selectively: once, few, many, or a class where the clone is expanded.

TRBV29-1	.	.	TRBJ1-1	TGCAGCGCGAACAGGGCGCTCACTGAAGCTTTCTTT	CSANRALTEAFF
TRBV6-5	.	.	TRBJ1-1	TGTGCCAGCACCTCTGACAGGAACACTGAAGCTTTCTTT	CASTSDRNTEAFF
TRBV2	few	.	TRBJ2-3	TGTGCCTCCAACGGGGGAGTTGGGACAGATACGCAGTATTTT	CASNGGVGTDTQYF
TRBV20-1	.	TRBD1	TRBJ1-2	TGCAGTGCTAGTCCCCCGGGACAGGTCTATGGCTACACCTTC	CSASPPGQVYGYTF
TRBV6-4	.	.	TRBJ2-7	TGTGCCAGCAGTGACCTACTCGTTGAATACGAGCAGTACTTC	CASSDLLVEYEQYF
TRBV10-3	many	.	TRBJ2-7	TGTGCCATCAATAGCGACGACTCCTACGAGCAGTACTTC	CAINSDDSYEQYF
TRBV19	.	.	TRBJ2-1	TGTGCCAGTAGTACCGAGGGTGGACGTAAACAGTTCTTC	CASSTEGGRKQFF
TRBV29-1	.	TRBD1	TRBJ1-1	TGCAGCGTAGGGACAGGGGGGAGGACTGAAGCTTTCTTT	CSVGTGGRTEAFF
TRBV19	.	.	TRBJ2-7	TGTGCCAGTACTAAGGACCACCTCAGCTCCTACGAGCAGTACTTC	CASTKDHLSSYEQYF
TRBV7-3	.	.	TRBJ2-3	TGTGCCAGCAGCGATGTACTCACAGATACGCAGTATTTT	CASSDVLTDTQYF
TRBV20-1	many	.	TRBJ2-7	TGCAGTGCAATGTTTAATTCTGATTACGAGCAGTACTTC	CSAMFNSDYEQYF
TRBV7-9	.	.	TRBJ2-1	TGTGCCAGCAGCTTAGCGGGGGAGGAGGAGCAGTTCTTC	CASSLAGEEEQFF
TRBV19	many	.	TRBJ1-4	TGTGCCAGTAGTATCGGCGGGCACGTTAATGAAAAACTGTTTTTT	CASSIGGHVNEKLFF
TRBV19	few	.	TRBJ2-6	TGTGCCAGTAGTATAATGATCTCTGGGGCCAACGTCCTGACTTTC	CASSIMISGANVLTF
TRBV10-3	.	.	TRBJ2-1	TGTGCCATCAGTGATTGGGGGACCTACAATGAGCAGTTCTTC	CAISDWGTYNEQFF
TRBV7-9	few	.	TRBJ1-4	TGTGCCAGCAGCCGGACGCCGAACACGGAAAAACTGTTTTTT	CASSRTPNTEKLFF